The clone carrying this TCR beta chain has just a few counts. Its matching antigen is unknown. The entry originates in a study of post-analysis software for immune sequencing data. General study results and limits: TRBV5-6, TRBV5-1 and TRBV20-1 belonged to a set of roughly 5 TRBV segments that were more frequent in patients than controls. F measure clustering grouped samples strongly by preparation batch.

Researchers reported that TCR beta cDNA libraries carried unique molecular identifiers. TCRdb re-called the PCR reads through MiXCR, storing one row per CDR3 protein. The repertoire holds about 500,000 distinct CDR3 sequences, with approximately 46% as singletons. Trimming took off 4 bases at V and 4 bases at J, with 14 bases between the two ends. Germline V gene lookup returns CDR1 SGHTA and CDR2 FQGNSA. The CDR3 sequence is 14 residues long. The receptor was isolated from a girl aged 10 to 17 with multiple sclerosis. The chain carries TRBV7-2 and TRBJ2-7; D is possibly TRBD1 (7 bases). The sample consisted of blood. The CDR3 sequence is CASSYPGGRYEQYF. In DNA, the CDR3 is TGTGCCAGCAGCTATCCAGGGGGGCGGTACGAGCAGTACTTC.